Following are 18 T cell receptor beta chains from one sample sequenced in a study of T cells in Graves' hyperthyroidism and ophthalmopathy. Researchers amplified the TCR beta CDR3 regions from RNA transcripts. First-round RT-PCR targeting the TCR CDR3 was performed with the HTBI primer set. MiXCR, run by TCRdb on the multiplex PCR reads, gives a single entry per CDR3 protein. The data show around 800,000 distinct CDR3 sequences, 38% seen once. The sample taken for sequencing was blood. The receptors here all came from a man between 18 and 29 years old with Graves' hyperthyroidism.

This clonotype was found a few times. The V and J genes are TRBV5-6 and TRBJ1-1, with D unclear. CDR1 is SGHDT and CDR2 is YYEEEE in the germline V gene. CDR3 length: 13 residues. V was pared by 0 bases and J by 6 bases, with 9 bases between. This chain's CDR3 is CASSLGGSPEAFF. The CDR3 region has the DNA TGTGCCAGCAGCTTGGGCGGAAGCCCTGAAGCTTTCTTT.

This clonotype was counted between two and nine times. In DNA, the CDR3 is TGTGCCAGCAGCTTGAAGGGCGGAACCGGGGAGCTGTTTTTT. As protein: CASSLKGGTGELFF. The chain combines TRBV5-6 with TRBJ2-2; unclear D gene. This CDR3 region has 14 residues. V lost 1 base and J 5 bases, leaving 9 bases between the germline ends. CDR1 and CDR2 (germline): SGHDT, YYEEEE.

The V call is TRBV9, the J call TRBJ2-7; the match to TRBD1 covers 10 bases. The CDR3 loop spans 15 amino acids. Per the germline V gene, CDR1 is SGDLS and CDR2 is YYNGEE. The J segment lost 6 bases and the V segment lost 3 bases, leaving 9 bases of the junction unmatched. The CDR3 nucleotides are TGTGCCAGCAGCGCCTGGGGGGGACAGGGGACCGAGCAGTACTTC. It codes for CASSAWGGQGTEQYF.

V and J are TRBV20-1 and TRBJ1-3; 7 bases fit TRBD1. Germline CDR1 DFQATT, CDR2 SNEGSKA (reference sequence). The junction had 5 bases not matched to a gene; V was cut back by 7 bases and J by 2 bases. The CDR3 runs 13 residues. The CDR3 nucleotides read TGCAGTGTCACCCAGGGGGCTGGAAACACCATATATTTT. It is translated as CSVTQGAGNTIYF.

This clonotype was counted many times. CDR3: CASNNRQSTLNTEAFF. CDR3 coding DNA: TGTGCCAGCAACAACCGACAGTCGACCCTGAACACTGAAGCTTTCTTT. The chain recombines TRBV9 with TRBJ1-1, with D possibly matching TRBD1 (5 bases). The ends were cut back, 6 bases at V and 0 bases at J, with 18 bases in the middle. This CDR3 region has 16 residues. Germline assignment: CDR1 SGDLS and CDR2 YYNGEE. The full variable domain, rest sourced from reference TRBV9 and TRBJ1-1, is DSGVTQTPKHLITATGQRVTLRCSPRSGDLSVYWYQQSLDQGLQFLIQYYNGEERAKGNILERFSAQQFPDLHSELNLSSLELGDSALYFCASNNRQSTLNTEAFFGQGTRLTVV.

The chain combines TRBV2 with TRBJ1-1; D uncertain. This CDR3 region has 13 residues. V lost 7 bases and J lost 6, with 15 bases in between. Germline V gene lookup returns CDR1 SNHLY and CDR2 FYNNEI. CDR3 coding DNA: TGTGCCAGCAACCGGGAGGGAGTCGCTGAAGCTTTCTTT. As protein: CASNREGVAEAFF.

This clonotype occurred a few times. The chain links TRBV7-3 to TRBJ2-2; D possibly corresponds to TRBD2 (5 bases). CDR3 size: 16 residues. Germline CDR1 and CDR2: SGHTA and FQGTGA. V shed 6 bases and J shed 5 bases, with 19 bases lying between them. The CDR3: CASSQQSAGSTGELFF. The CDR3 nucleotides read TGTGCCAGCAGTCAACAGTCCGCGGGTTCGACCGGGGAGCTGTTTTTT. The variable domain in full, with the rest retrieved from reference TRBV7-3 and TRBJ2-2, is GAGVSQTPSNKVTEKGKYVELRCDPISGHTALYWYRQSLGQGPEFLIYFQGTGAADDSGLPNDRFFAVRPEGSVSTLKIQRTERGDSAVYLCASSQQSAGSTGELFFGEGSRLTVL.

This chain's CDR3 is CAIGTEGETQYF. As DNA, the CDR3 is TGTGCCATCGGGACAGAGGGGGAGACCCAGTACTTC. The rearrangement links TRBV10-3 to TRBJ2-5; 7 bases fit TRBD1. The CDR3 extends over 12 amino acids. The germline V gene encodes CDR1 ENHRY and CDR2 SYGVKD. J lost 5 bases, V lost 8 bases, and 5 bases had no gene match.

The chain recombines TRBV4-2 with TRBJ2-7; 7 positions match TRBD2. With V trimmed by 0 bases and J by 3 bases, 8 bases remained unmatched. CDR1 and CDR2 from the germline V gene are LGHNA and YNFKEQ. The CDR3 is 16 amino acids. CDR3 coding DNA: TGTGCCAGCAGCCAAGAACTCCTAGCGGACCACTACGAGCAGTACTTC. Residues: CASSQELLADHYEQYF.

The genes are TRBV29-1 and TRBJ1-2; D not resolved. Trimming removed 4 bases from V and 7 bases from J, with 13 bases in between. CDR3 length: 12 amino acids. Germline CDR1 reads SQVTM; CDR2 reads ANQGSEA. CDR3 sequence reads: CSVVGSDPGYTF. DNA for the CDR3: TGCAGCGTTGTAGGGTCAGACCCTGGCTACACCTTC.

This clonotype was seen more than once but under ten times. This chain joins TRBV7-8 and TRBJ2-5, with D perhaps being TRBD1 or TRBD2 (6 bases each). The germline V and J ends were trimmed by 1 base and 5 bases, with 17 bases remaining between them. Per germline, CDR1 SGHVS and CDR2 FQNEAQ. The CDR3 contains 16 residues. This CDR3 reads CASSLGRGRLEETQYF. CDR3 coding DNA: TGTGCCAGCAGCTTAGGACGGGGGCGCCTAGAGGAGACCCAGTACTTC.

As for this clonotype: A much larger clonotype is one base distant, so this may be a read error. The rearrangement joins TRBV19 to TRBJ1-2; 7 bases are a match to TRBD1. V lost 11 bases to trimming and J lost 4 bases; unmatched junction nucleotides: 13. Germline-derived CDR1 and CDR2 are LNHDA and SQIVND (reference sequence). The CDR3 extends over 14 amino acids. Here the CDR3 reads CAVSHGRGLYGYTF. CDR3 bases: TGTGCCGTATCCCACGGAAGGGGGCTCTATGGCTACACCTTC.

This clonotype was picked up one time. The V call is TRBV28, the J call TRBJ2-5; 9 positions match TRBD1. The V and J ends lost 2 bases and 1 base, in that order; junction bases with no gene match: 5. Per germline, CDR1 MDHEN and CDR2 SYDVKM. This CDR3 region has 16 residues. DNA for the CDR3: TGTGCCAGCAGTTTAGCCTCGACAGGGGGCCAAGAGACCCAGTACTTC. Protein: CASSLASTGGQETQYF. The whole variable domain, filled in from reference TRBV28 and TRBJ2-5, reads DVKVTQSSRYLVKRTGEKVFLECVQDMDHENMFWYRQDPGLGLRLIYFSYDVKMKEKGDIPEGYSVSREKKERFSLILESASTNQTSMYLCASSLASTGGQETQYFGPGTRLLVL.

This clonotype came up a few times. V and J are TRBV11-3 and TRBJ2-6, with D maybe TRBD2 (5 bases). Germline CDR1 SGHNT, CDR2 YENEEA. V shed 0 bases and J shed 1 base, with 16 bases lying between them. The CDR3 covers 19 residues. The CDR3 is CASSLELGRKGSGANVLTF. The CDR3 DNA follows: TGTGCCAGCAGCTTAGAGCTTGGGAGAAAAGGGTCTGGGGCCAACGTCCTGACTTTC.

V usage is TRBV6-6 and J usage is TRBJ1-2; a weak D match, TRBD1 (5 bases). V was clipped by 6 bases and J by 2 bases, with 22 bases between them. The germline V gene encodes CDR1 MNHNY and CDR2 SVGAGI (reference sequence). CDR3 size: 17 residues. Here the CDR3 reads CASSQEGDGAGNYGYTF. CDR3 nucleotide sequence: TGTGCCAGCAGCCAAGAAGGGGACGGGGCCGGGAACTATGGCTACACCTTC.

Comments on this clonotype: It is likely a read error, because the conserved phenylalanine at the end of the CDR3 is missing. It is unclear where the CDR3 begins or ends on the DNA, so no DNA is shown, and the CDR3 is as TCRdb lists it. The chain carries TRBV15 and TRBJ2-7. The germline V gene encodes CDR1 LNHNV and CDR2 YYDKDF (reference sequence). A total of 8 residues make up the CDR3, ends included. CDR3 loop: CATSRSRL.

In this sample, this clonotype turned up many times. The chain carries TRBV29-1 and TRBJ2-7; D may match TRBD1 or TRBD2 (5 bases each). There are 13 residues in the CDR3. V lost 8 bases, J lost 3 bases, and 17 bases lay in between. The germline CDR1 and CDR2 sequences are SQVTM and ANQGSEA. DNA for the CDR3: TGCAGCTTCCTCCGGGACGGGCACTACGAGCAGTACTTC. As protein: CSFLRDGHYEQYF.

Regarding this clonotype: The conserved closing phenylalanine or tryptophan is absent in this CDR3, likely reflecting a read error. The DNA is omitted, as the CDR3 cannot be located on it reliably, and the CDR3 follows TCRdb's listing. The CDR3 sequence: CATSRVLA. The chain recombines TRBV15 with TRBJ1-3. The germline V gene encodes CDR1 LNHNV and CDR2 YYDKDF (reference sequence). The CDR3 comprises 8 residues, both ends counted.